The 2 T cell receptor beta chains in this list originate from one sample, sequenced in a study of T cells in tuberculosis. Cells were sorted from thawed PBMC rested overnight and stained with GMM-loaded CD1B tetramer, viability dye and anti-CD3. C32 glucose monomycolate from Rhodococcus equi was loaded onto the CD1B tetramers. The method was immunoSEQ multiplex PCR; TCRdb's version includes in-frame clones alone and lacks a portion of them. The table has 55,000 to 70,000 clones, 80% to 85% seen once. Sequenced sample: CD1b-GMM tetramer-negative cells sorted from PBMCs. The receptors come from an adult woman with latent tuberculosis.

The CDR3 bases are TGTGCCAGCAGCTCGACTAGCGCCACAGATACGCAGTATTTT. Amino acid sequence: CASSSTSATDTQYF. J is TRBJ2-3 and V is TRBV7-3; 8 nucleotides agree with TRBD2. The junction had 2 bases not matched to a gene; V was cut back by 4 bases and J by 2 bases. The V gene's germline CDR1 is SGHTA and CDR2 FQGTGA. The CDR3 runs 14 residues.

V usage is TRBV29-1 and J usage is TRBJ2-1, with TRBD2 matching over 8 bases. Germline V gene data show CDR1 as SQVTM and CDR2 as ANQGSEA. V lost 6 bases, J lost 7 bases, and 11 bases stayed unmatched. There are 14 residues in the CDR3. The CDR3 DNA reads as TGCAGCGTGGCCCCTACGGGACTAGGAAATGAGCAGTTCTTC. Its protein product is CSVAPTGLGNEQFF.